A selection of T cell receptor beta chains follows, all from one sample in a study of blood T cell repertoires in COVID-19. Assay: immunoSEQ multiplex PCR; the TCRdb copy retains only in-frame clones and omits some. The table records about 200,000 clones, roughly 80% of them present only once. What was sequenced was peripheral blood. The receptors here all came from a human donor in a cohort sampled during active COVID-19. Each CDR3 is given with its conserved first and last residue. The D gene is left open where the match is weak. The listing skips clone size in some rows; elsewhere it reads once, few, many or a size class.

D gene	clone size	J gene	V gene	CDR3 DNA	CDR3 protein
TRBD1	NA	TRBJ2-7	TRBV5-6	TGTGCCAGCAACAGACAGGGTTCCCACGAGCAGTACTTC	CASNRQGSHEQYF
NA	NA	TRBJ2-1	TRBV11-2	TGTGCCAGCAGCTCCCGGGCTGGAGCGGCAATTGAGCAGTTCTTC	CASSSRAGAAIEQFF
TRBD1	once	TRBJ1-1	TRBV28	TGTGCCAGCAGTTTTAGGGACAGGGCGAACACTGAAGCTTTCTTT	CASSFRDRANTEAFF
NA	NA	TRBJ2-1	TRBV7-9	TGTGCCAGCAGCCTAGCGACACCTTACAATGAGCAGTTCTTC	CASSLATPYNEQFF
TRBD1	once	TRBJ2-7	TRBV28	TGTGCCAGCAGCCGCGACAGGGTTTTGTCCTACGAGCAGTACTTC	CASSRDRVLSYEQYF
NA	once	TRBJ1-1	TRBV6-5	TGTGCCAGCAGTTACAGGGGGGGGACTGAAGCTTTCTTT	CASSYRGGTEAFF
TRBD1	NA	TRBJ1-1	TRBV28	TGTGCCAGCCGCAAACTCCGACAGGGGGCGAGTGCGACTGAAGCTTTCTTT	CASRKLRQGASATEAFF
NA	NA	TRBJ2-7	TRBV6-5	TGTGCCAGCAGTTCCACTACCGCCGGTAACTACGAGCAGTACTTC	CASSSTTAGNYEQYF
TRBD2	NA	TRBJ2-7	TRBV15	TGTGCCACCAGCAGAAGCACTAGCGGGAGGTACGAGCAGTACTTC	CATSRSTSGRYEQYF
NA	NA	TRBJ2-7	TRBV3-1/TRBV3-2	TGTGCCAGCAGAGGACTCGGGTACGAGCAGTACTTC	CASRGLGYEQYF
TRBD1	NA	TRBJ2-1	TRBV4-3	TGCGCCAGCAGCCAAGGCCGACAGGGATCCTACAATGAGCAGTTCTTC	CASSQGRQGSYNEQFF
TRBD2	NA	TRBJ2-1	TRBV15	TGTGCCACCCGCAGAGGGGAGCGGGAGAGCTACAATGAGCAGTTCTTC	CATRRGERESYNEQFF
TRBD2	NA	TRBJ2-2	TRBV7-9	TGTGCCAGCAGCCGCCGGCGGGGGAAGAACACCGGGGAGCTGTTTTTT	CASSRRRGKNTGELFF
TRBD1	NA	TRBJ2-5	TRBV27	TGTGCCAGCAGTACCCGGGACAGTCAAGAGACCCAGTACTTC	CASSTRDSQETQYF
NA	few	TRBJ2-7	TRBV2	TGTGCCAGCAGTGGACAGCCAAGTACCTACGAGCAGTACTTC	CASSGQPSTYEQYF
NA	NA	TRBJ2-1	TRBV19	TGTGCCAGTAGTATGGGGGGACTTGAGCAGTTCTTC	CASSMGGLEQFF
NA	NA	TRBJ2-3	TRBV27	TGTGCCAGCAGTCCTTGGGACTCCATAGCAGATACGCAGTATTTT	CASSPWDSIADTQYF
TRBD2	NA	TRBJ2-5	TRBV15	TGTGCCACCAGCAGAGATCGGACTAGCGGAGAGACCCAGTACTTC	CATSRDRTSGETQYF
TRBD2	NA	TRBJ2-3	TRBV7-2	TGTGCCAGCAGCAGTCTTAGCGGGAGAAGGGGAGATACGCAGTATTTT	CASSSLSGRRGDTQYF
TRBD1	NA	TRBJ1-2	TRBV5-4	TGTGCCAGCAGCTTGGCCGGGACAGGGGTTGGCTACACCTTC	CASSLAGTGVGYTF
TRBD2	NA	TRBJ2-7	TRBV9	TGTGCCAGCAGCGTAGCTACAAGCGGGAGCGCAGGCGAGCAGTACTTC	CASSVATSGSAGEQYF
TRBD1	NA	TRBJ2-7	TRBV19	TGTGCCAGTATGCGGGACAGGGGCTCCTACGAGCAGTACTTC	CASMRDRGSYEQYF
TRBD2	NA	TRBJ2-1	TRBV7-8	TGTGCCAGCAGCTTTAGCGGGAGGCGATACAATGAGCAGTTCTTC	CASSFSGRRYNEQFF
TRBD2	NA	TRBJ2-2	TRBV5-4	TGTGCCAGCAGCTTGGCCCCGGGAGGGCCAATCGGGGAGCTGTTTTTT	CASSLAPGGPIGELFF
NA	NA	TRBJ1-1	TRBV24-1	TGTGCCACCAGTGACCGCGGACAGACTGAAGCTTTCTTT	CATSDRGQTEAFF
TRBD1	NA	TRBJ2-7	TRBV7-2	TGTGCCAGCAGCTTAGCAGGCGGAACAGGGGAGAACTTC	CASSLAGGTGENF
TRBD2	NA	TRBJ2-3	TRBV4-1	TGCGCCAGCAGCCCGGAGCTAGCGGGGGGCACAGATACGCAGTATTTT	CASSPELAGGTDTQYF
TRBD1	NA	TRBJ1-2	TRBV2	TGTGCCAGCAGTGATTATAGGGGGCCTGGTGGCTACACCTTC	CASSDYRGPGGYTF
NA	NA	TRBJ2-3	TRBV28	TGTGCCAGCAGTTTCGCCAGTAGCACAGATACGCAGTATTTT	CASSFASSTDTQYF
NA	NA	TRBJ2-1	TRBV3-1/TRBV3-2	TGTGCCAGCAGCCAAGCCGGGAGTAGAAATGAGCAGTTCTTC	CASSQAGSRNEQFF
NA	few	TRBJ2-1	TRBV30	TGTGCCTGGAGACAGGACTACAATGAGCAGTTCTTC	CAWRQDYNEQFF
TRBD1	few	TRBJ2-1	TRBV24-1	TGTGCCACCAGAGTAAACCGGGACAGATACTACAATGAGCAGTTCTTC	CATRVNRDRYYNEQFF
TRBD1	NA	TRBJ2-5	TRBV30	TGTGCCTGGAGTGTACCGGACAGGGTGAAGACCCAGTACTTC	CAWSVPDRVKTQYF
NA	NA	TRBJ1-2	TRBV7-9	TGTGCCAGCAGCTTAGTCGGCCAGGGATCGGACGGCTACACCTTC	CASSLVGQGSDGYTF
TRBD1	NA	TRBJ1-1	TRBV7-2	TGTGCCAGCAGCTTAGCACAGGGGGGGCGATTTCGTACTGAAGCTTTCTTT	CASSLAQGGRFRTEAFF
NA	once	TRBJ1-1	TRBV4-2	TGTGCCAGCAGCCAACCGGACATGAACACTGAAGCTTTCTTT	CASSQPDMNTEAFF
TRBD2	few	TRBJ2-2	TRBV6-4	TGTGCCAGCAGTGACGATCTAGCGGGAGCCGGGGAGCTGTTTTTT	CASSDDLAGAGELFF
TRBD2	NA	TRBJ2-7	TRBV10-3	TGTGCCATCAGTAGAACCGGGACTAGCGGGGACGAGCAGTACTTC	CAISRTGTSGDEQYF
NA	NA	TRBJ1-2	TRBV27	TGTGCCAGCAGTTTAATGGTGGCAGGAGGTTCTAACTATGGCTACACCTTC	CASSLMVAGGSNYGYTF
TRBD2	once	TRBJ2-1	TRBV12-3/TRBV12-4	TGTGCCAGCAGTCCCCGACTAGCGTCTGAGCAGTTCTTC	CASSPRLASEQFF
TRBD1	NA	TRBJ1-2	TRBV9	TGTGCCAGCAGCATTGGGACAGGGGGTAGAGCTAACTATGGCTACACCTTC	CASSIGTGGRANYGYTF
NA	few	TRBJ2-7	TRBV28	TGTGCCAGCAGCAAAATGACAGACTACGAGCAGTACTTC	CASSKMTDYEQYF
NA	NA	TRBJ2-1	TRBV5-1	TGCGCCAGCAGCTTGCCCGGTAATGAGCAGTTCTTC	CASSLPGNEQFF
TRBD1	NA	TRBJ2-7	TRBV5-4	TGTGCCAGCAGCTCCGGGACAGGGGGCATCACTCGGCTAGGTGAGCAGTACTTC	CASSSGTGGITRLGEQYF
NA	NA	TRBJ2-2	TRBV15	TGTGCCACCAGCAGAGGGAAAAACATTGGGAGCACCGGGGAGCTGTTTTTT	CATSRGKNIGSTGELFF
TRBD2	NA	TRBJ2-4	TRBV29-1	TGCAGCCCTGTACTAGCGGGGCTACAGTACTTC	CSPVLAGLQYF